Below are 3 T cell receptor beta chains sequenced from a single sample in a study of blood T cell repertoires in COVID-19. TCRdb keeps only in-frame clones here, not all; method: immunoSEQ multiplex PCR. The table shows around 260,000 clones, with 70% to 90% occurring only once. The sequenced material came from peripheral blood. The source is a woman in her forties or fifties with acute or convalescent COVID-19.

CDR3 sequence (DNA): TGCAGCGTTGACGGGGGACGGGGGGCAGATACGCAGTATTTT. It yields the protein CSVDGGRGADTQYF. The V call is TRBV29-1, the J call TRBJ2-3; the match to TRBD2 covers 7 bases. This CDR3 contains 14 residues. Trimming cost V 3 bases and J 4 bases; bases outside gene matches: 7. Germline V gene lookup returns CDR1 SQVTM and CDR2 ANQGSEA.

This clone showed up just once. The V and J genes are TRBV4-2 and TRBJ2-1, with 12 nucleotides matching TRBD2. This CDR3 has 17 residues. V was pared by 4 bases and J by 4 bases, with 8 bases of the junction left unmatched. Germline CDR1 LGHNA, CDR2 YNFKEQ. CDR3 loop: CASSRTRLAGAYNEQFF. The CDR3 DNA sequence: TGTGCCAGCAGCCGCACCCGACTAGCGGGAGCTTACAATGAGCAGTTCTTC.

This chain joins TRBV30 and TRBJ2-5; TRBD2 agrees at 9 bases. This CDR3 region has 16 residues. Germline V CDR1 and CDR2: GTSNPN, SVGIG (reference sequence). With V trimmed by 8 bases and J by 7 bases, 20 bases remained unmatched. CDR3 bases: TGTGCCAACTCCTACCCGGGACTAGCTGGAGGGGGGACCCAGTACTTC. Protein product: CANSYPGLAGGGTQYF. The variable domain in full, with the rest retrieved from reference TRBV30 and TRBJ2-5, is SQTIHQWPATLVQPVGSPLSLECTVEGTSNPNLYWYRQAAGRGLQLLFYSVGIGQISSEVPQNLSASRPQDRQFILSSKKLLLSDSGFYLCANSYPGLAGGGTQYFGPGTRLLVL.